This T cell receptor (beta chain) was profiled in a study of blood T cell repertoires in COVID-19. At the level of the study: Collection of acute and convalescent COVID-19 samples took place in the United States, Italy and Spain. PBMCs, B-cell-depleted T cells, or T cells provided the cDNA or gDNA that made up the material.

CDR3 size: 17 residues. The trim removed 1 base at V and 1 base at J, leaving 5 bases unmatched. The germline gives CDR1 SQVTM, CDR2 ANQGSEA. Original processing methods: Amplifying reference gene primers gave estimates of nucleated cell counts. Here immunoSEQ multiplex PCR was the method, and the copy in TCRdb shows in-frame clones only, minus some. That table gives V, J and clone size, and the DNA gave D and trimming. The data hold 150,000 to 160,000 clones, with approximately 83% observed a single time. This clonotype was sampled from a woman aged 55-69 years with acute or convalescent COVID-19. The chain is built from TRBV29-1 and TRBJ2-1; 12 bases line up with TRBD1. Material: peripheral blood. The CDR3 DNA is TGCAGCGTTGAAGGCGGGGACAGGGGGCTTTCCTACAATGAGCAGTTCTTC. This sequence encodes CSVEGGDRGLSYNEQFF.